These T cell receptor beta chains were read from a single sample in a study of blood T cells in healthy people across ages. TCRdb itself ran the 5' RACE reads through MiXCR, one entry per CDR3 protein. The sample lists about 400,000 distinct CDR3 sequences, about 55% occurring once. The sample consisted of blood. These TCRs come from a man in his fifties or sixties in good health. Each CDR3 is given with its conserved first and last residue. D genes are given only for firm matches. Some rows have no size entry. The others give once, few or many, or a class for an expanded clone.

d_call: TRBD2
j_call: TRBJ2-5
clone_size: -
v_call: TRBV20-1
cdr3_aa: CSARDPSGGGGPQETQYF
cdr3_nt: TGCAGTGCTAGAGATCCAAGCGGGGGCGGGGGGCCCCAAGAGACCCAGTACTTC

d_call: TRBD2
j_call: TRBJ2-1
clone_size: few
v_call: TRBV5-1
cdr3_aa: CASSLATSGGADQFF
cdr3_nt: TGCGCCAGCAGCTTGGCGACTAGCGGGGGGGCGGACCAGTTCTTC

d_call: -
j_call: TRBJ1-1
clone_size: -
v_call: TRBV29-1
cdr3_aa: CSVPGGMNEAFF
cdr3_nt: TGCAGCGTACCCGGTGGGATGAATGAAGCTTTCTTT

d_call: -
j_call: TRBJ2-1
clone_size: -
v_call: TRBV10-3
cdr3_aa: CAITAGTYYNEQFF
cdr3_nt: TGTGCCATCACGGCCGGGACATACTACAATGAGCAGTTCTTC

d_call: TRBD2
j_call: TRBJ2-7
clone_size: -
v_call: TRBV12-3/TRBV12-4
cdr3_aa: CASKTGTSGFYEQYF
cdr3_nt: TGTGCCAGCAAGACTGGGACTAGCGGTTTCTACGAGCAGTACTTC

d_call: TRBD1
j_call: TRBJ1-1
clone_size: -
v_call: TRBV7-2
cdr3_aa: CASSLSTGTGTEAFF
cdr3_nt: TGTGCCAGCAGCTTATCGACAGGGACGGGCACTGAAGCTTTCTTT

d_call: TRBD1
j_call: TRBJ2-7
clone_size: -
v_call: TRBV13
cdr3_aa: CASTRQGGSYEQYF
cdr3_nt: TGTGCCAGCACCCGACAGGGGGGGAGCTACGAGCAGTACTTC

d_call: -
j_call: TRBJ1-6
clone_size: -
v_call: TRBV20-1
cdr3_aa: CSAYARGPYNSPLHF
cdr3_nt: TGCAGTGCTTACGCCCGTGGACCCTATAATTCACCCCTCCACTTT

d_call: -
j_call: TRBJ2-7
clone_size: few
v_call: TRBV29-1
cdr3_aa: CSVGNGGYEQYF
cdr3_nt: TGCAGCGTTGGCAATGGGGGGTACGAGCAGTACTTC

d_call: TRBD2
j_call: TRBJ2-7
clone_size: -
v_call: TRBV20-1
cdr3_aa: CSARLASGPTEQYF
cdr3_nt: TGCAGTGCTAGACTGGCTAGCGGGCCTACCGAGCAGTACTTC

d_call: -
j_call: TRBJ2-7
clone_size: few
v_call: TRBV12-3/TRBV12-4
cdr3_aa: CASSSRRLATYEQYF
cdr3_nt: TGTGCCAGCAGTAGCCGAAGGCTAGCGACTTACGAGCAGTACTTC

d_call: -
j_call: TRBJ2-7
clone_size: -
v_call: TRBV3-1
cdr3_aa: CASSPRRDPLYEQYF
cdr3_nt: TGTGCCAGCAGCCCCCGACGGGACCCACTCTACGAGCAGTACTTC

d_call: -
j_call: TRBJ2-1
clone_size: few
v_call: TRBV15
cdr3_aa: CATSRARPGGDEQFF
cdr3_nt: TGTGCCACCAGCAGAGCCCGACCTGGAGGCGATGAGCAGTTCTTC

d_call: TRBD1
j_call: TRBJ2-1
clone_size: -
v_call: TRBV6-1
cdr3_aa: CASSESLLRGPYNEQFF
cdr3_nt: TGTGCCAGCAGCGAAAGTTTGTTGAGGGGGCCATACAATGAGCAGTTCTTC

d_call: TRBD1
j_call: TRBJ1-6
clone_size: -
v_call: TRBV7-2
cdr3_aa: CASSLSGTGSSPLHF
cdr3_nt: TGTGCCAGCAGCTTATCCGGGACAGGGAGTTCACCCCTCCACTTT

d_call: -
j_call: TRBJ2-1
clone_size: many
v_call: TRBV20-1
cdr3_aa: CSASPRGASSYNEQFF
cdr3_nt: TGCAGTGCTAGTCCCAGGGGGGCGAGCTCCTACAATGAGCAGTTCTTC

d_call: -
j_call: TRBJ2-3
clone_size: few
v_call: TRBV6-5
cdr3_aa: CASSRSRGTTDTQYF
cdr3_nt: TGTGCCAGCAGCCGCTCCCGCGGGACCACAGATACGCAGTATTTT

d_call: TRBD1
j_call: TRBJ1-2
clone_size: -
v_call: TRBV11-2
cdr3_aa: CASSAGTGGNYGYTF
cdr3_nt: TGTGCCAGCAGCGCCGGGACAGGGGGAAACTATGGCTACACCTTC

d_call: -
j_call: TRBJ2-7
clone_size: few
v_call: TRBV20-1
cdr3_aa: CSAREVVSYEQYF
cdr3_nt: TGCAGTGCTAGAGAGGTGGTCTCCTACGAGCAGTACTTC

d_call: -
j_call: TRBJ2-3
clone_size: -
v_call: TRBV30
cdr3_aa: CAWSVLADTQYF
cdr3_nt: TGTGCCTGGAGTGTACTAGCAGATACGCAGTATTTT

d_call: TRBD1
j_call: TRBJ2-1
clone_size: once
v_call: TRBV14
cdr3_aa: CASSQLSTGGAGNEQFF
cdr3_nt: TGTGCCAGCAGCCAATTGTCGACAGGGGGCGCGGGGAATGAGCAGTTCTTC

d_call: TRBD1
j_call: TRBJ2-1
clone_size: -
v_call: TRBV6-1
cdr3_aa: CASSTDRGRNEQFF
cdr3_nt: TGTGCCAGCAGTACTGACAGGGGGCGAAATGAGCAGTTCTTC

d_call: -
j_call: TRBJ2-7
clone_size: -
v_call: TRBV7-2
cdr3_aa: CASTLNANAADEQYF
cdr3_nt: TGTGCCAGCACCCTAAATGCCAACGCAGCCGACGAGCAGTACTTC

d_call: TRBD1
j_call: TRBJ2-7
clone_size: -
v_call: TRBV6-5
cdr3_aa: CASSYSLDRGYEQYF
cdr3_nt: TGTGCCAGCAGTTACTCCTTGGACAGGGGGTACGAGCAGTACTTC

d_call: -
j_call: TRBJ1-2
clone_size: -
v_call: TRBV7-2
cdr3_aa: CASSLDGGLYGYTF
cdr3_nt: TGTGCCAGCAGCTTAGACGGGGGGCTCTATGGCTACACCTTC

d_call: -
j_call: TRBJ1-2
clone_size: -
v_call: TRBV14
cdr3_aa: CASSPYSGTGYGYTF
cdr3_nt: TGTGCCAGCAGCCCCTACTCCGGGACGGGCTATGGCTACACCTTC

d_call: -
j_call: TRBJ2-3
clone_size: few
v_call: TRBV11-1
cdr3_aa: CASSSTPSTDTQYF
cdr3_nt: TGTGCCAGCAGCTCGACCCCGAGCACAGATACGCAGTATTTT

d_call: -
j_call: TRBJ2-5
clone_size: few
v_call: TRBV7-2
cdr3_aa: CASSLGAPLETQYF
cdr3_nt: TGTGCCAGCAGCTTAGGTGCCCCCTTAGAGACCCAGTACTTC

d_call: -
j_call: TRBJ2-3
clone_size: -
v_call: TRBV7-2
cdr3_aa: CASSFSDGDTQYF
cdr3_nt: TGTGCCAGCAGCTTCTCCGACGGGGATACGCAGTATTTT

d_call: TRBD1
j_call: TRBJ1-2
clone_size: -
v_call: TRBV2
cdr3_aa: CASMRDSLGGYTF
cdr3_nt: TGTGCCAGCATGCGGGACAGTTTAGGAGGCTACACCTTC

d_call: -
j_call: TRBJ2-5
clone_size: -
v_call: TRBV20-1
cdr3_aa: CSARDVSQETQYF
cdr3_nt: TGCAGTGCTAGAGACGTCTCCCAAGAGACCCAGTACTTC

d_call: -
j_call: TRBJ2-3
clone_size: -
v_call: TRBV12-3/TRBV12-4
cdr3_aa: CASSTDGRSTDTQYF
cdr3_nt: TGTGCCAGCAGCACAGACGGCCGTTCCACAGATACGCAGTATTTT

d_call: TRBD1
j_call: TRBJ2-7
clone_size: -
v_call: TRBV7-9
cdr3_aa: CASSSRTGGSNEQYF
cdr3_nt: TGTGCCAGCAGCTCAAGGACAGGGGGCTCGAACGAGCAGTACTTC

d_call: TRBD1
j_call: TRBJ2-5
clone_size: -
v_call: TRBV5-1
cdr3_aa: CASSLNVGQGHQETQYF
cdr3_nt: TGCGCCAGCAGCTTGAATGTAGGACAGGGACACCAAGAGACCCAGTACTTC

d_call: -
j_call: TRBJ1-2
clone_size: -
v_call: TRBV20-1
cdr3_aa: CSARPRGVTEDGYTF
cdr3_nt: TGCAGTGCTAGGCCGAGGGGGGTCACAGAAGACGGCTACACCTTC